This TCR beta chain was profiled in a study of cytomegalovirus exposure and HLA in healthy donors. Study background: An early release of data contained 80 million to 85 million unique TCRs, which came from HLA-typed donors. Study results and limitations: Later analysis identified a missense DCLRE1C variant that was linked to TCR beta V- and J-gene trimming. A later analysis linked around 17,000 TCR beta sequences to HLA alleles at 0.05 false discovery rate. Later analysis placed DRB1 highest and HLA-C lowest in TCR association rates, which differed by HLA locus.

With 60 Vbeta and 13 Jbeta primers, the PCR was carried out. Assay: immunoSEQ multiplex PCR; the TCRdb copy retains only in-frame clones and omits some. The sample holds about 150,000 clones, around 79% seen once. Worth noting for this clone: Its antigen remains unknown.

After removal of 6 bases from V and 11 bases from J, the junction contained 16 bases not matched to a gene. Germline V gives CDR1 MNHEY, CDR2 SMNVEV (reference sequence). CDR3 length: 15 residues. This TCR was sampled from a man under 40 in good health and CMV-seropositive. The chain couples TRBV27 to TRBJ1-2; 9 bases map to TRBD1. Material: PBMCs. The CDR3 nucleotides read TGTGCCAGCAGACAGAACCGGGACAGGGTGGAACTTTACACCTTC. This translates into CASRQNRDRVELYTF.